This T cell receptor (beta chain) was documented in a study of patients and donors after allogeneic stem cell transplantation. From germline, CDR1 is DFQATT and CDR2 SNEGSKA (reference sequence). V gave up 5 bases and J gave up 5 bases, with 10 bases separating them. This CDR3 spans 12 amino acids. Each CDR3 protein gets one entry after TCRdb re-called the RT-PCR reads with MiXCR. Found here are roughly 150,000 distinct CDR3 sequences, 20% to 25% of them singletons; the top ten hold roughly 26%. This clonotype occurred a few times. This chain connects TRBV20-1 to TRBJ1-5, with D possibly matching TRBD1 (6 bases). The clonotype originates from a human donor who was either an allogeneic HSCT recipient or a stem cell or donor lymphocyte infusion donor (not recorded which). It is not recorded whose cells these are; they may come from a transplant donor. The specimen was blood, either unsorted or a sorted T cell fraction (not recorded which). The CDR3 nucleotides read TGCAGTGCTGCCCAGGGGCATCAGCCCCAGCATTTT. Its translation is CSAAQGHQPQHF.